A selection of T cell receptor beta chains follows, all from one sample in a study of beta chain features in type 1 diabetes. The repertoire was sequenced with immunoSEQ multiplex PCR; TCRdb's copy has only in-frame clones and lacks some. Of under 300,000 clones in the sample, 16% are singletons; the top ten hold approximately 0.086%. The specimen sequenced was naive CD4+ T cells from blood. The receptors here all came from a man aged 30 to 39 with type 1 diabetes. The CDR3 runs from the conserved cysteine through the conserved F or W. A D gene is named only where the DNA matches it firmly. Where a row states a size, it is once, few, many or the class of an expanded clone; other rows omit it.

>few|15|TRBV7-9|TRBJ2-5|.
TGTGCCAGCAGTGGATCCGGGACTGCACAAGAGACCCAGTACTTC
CASSGSGTAQETQYF
>.|13|TRBV29-1|TRBJ2-1|.
TGCAGCGTTGCCATAAGGCGAGACAATGAGCAGTTCTTC
CSVAIRRDNEQFF
>.|15|TRBV27|TRBJ2-3|.
TGTGCCAGCAGTTTAAGGAGGGGCCCTACAGATACGCAGTATTTT
CASSLRRGPTDTQYF
>.|14|TRBV4-2|TRBJ2-7|.
TGTGCCAGCAGCCAAGATAATTACAGGGAGGCACTCTACTTC
CASSQDNYREALYF
>few|15|TRBV29-1|TRBJ2-3|.
TGCAGCGCCAAACTTCTCGGGACCTATACAGATACGCAGTATTTT
CSAKLLGTYTDTQYF
>.|13|TRBV30|TRBJ2-1|.
TGTGCCTGGAGTAGAGGGGCTATCAATGAGCAGTTCTTC
CAWSRGAINEQFF
>few|15|TRBV18|TRBJ2-7|.
TGTGCCAGCTCACCACCGTCCTTCGGATCCTACGAGCAGTACTTC
CASSPPSFGSYEQYF
>.|15|TRBV30|TRBJ2-7|.
TGTGCCTGGAGTGTGGGGGGACAGAGCTCCTACGAGCAGTACTTC
CAWSVGGQSSYEQYF
>.|13|TRBV9|TRBJ2-5|.
TGTGCCAGCAGCGGAGGGCCCGGGGAGACCCAGTACTTC
CASSGGPGETQYF
>.|13|TRBV7-9|TRBJ1-1|.
TGTGCCAGCAGCTCCCGGTCGGTCACCGAAGCTTTCTTT
CASSSRSVTEAFF
>.|16|TRBV4-1|TRBJ1-3|TRBD1
TGCGCCAGCAGCCGGGGACAGGGGGCAAGTGGAAACACCATATATTTT
CASSRGQGASGNTIYF
>.|13|TRBV7-3|TRBJ2-5|TRBD2
TGTGCCAGCAGCACCGGGAGGGAGGAGACCCAGTACTTC
CASSTGREETQYF
>few|14|TRBV29-1|TRBJ2-7|TRBD1
TGCAGCGTGCAGGGGACAGGCGTTACCTACGAGCAGTACTTC
CSVQGTGVTYEQYF
>.|15|TRBV15|TRBJ1-1|TRBD1
TGTGCCACCAGCAGAGATGTCGACAGGGATACTGAAGCTTTCTTT
CATSRDVDRDTEAFF
>once|13|TRBV5-1|TRBJ2-7|TRBD1
TGCGCCAGCACCCAGACAGGGGTCGACGAGCAGTACTTC
CASTQTGVDEQYF
>.|14|TRBV5-1|TRBJ2-7|TRBD1
TGCGCCAGCAGCCCAGGGACAGGGGCATACGAGCAGTACTTC
CASSPGTGAYEQYF
>few|14|TRBV7-9|TRBJ1-1|.
TGTGCCAGCAGCACTGGGGGTAGGAGCACTGAAGCTTTCTTT
CASSTGGRSTEAFF
>.|15|TRBV7-9|TRBJ2-1|TRBD2
TGTGCCAGCAGCTTAGAGCGGGAGAGGTACAATGAGCAGTTCTTC
CASSLERERYNEQFF
>.|13|TRBV7-3|TRBJ2-2|.
TGTGCCAGCAGCTCTAATCAGGTCGGGGAGCTGTTTTTT
CASSSNQVGELFF
>few|14|TRBV29-1|TRBJ2-7|TRBD1
TGCAGCGTAGGACAGGGTTCGAGCTCCTACGAGCAGTACTTC
CSVGQGSSSYEQYF
>.|15|TRBV7-2|TRBJ2-5|.
TGTGCCAGCAGCCCGCCTGGCGTGCTGCAAGAGACCCAGTACTTC
CASSPPGVLQETQYF
>few|16|TRBV30|TRBJ1-1|.
TGTGCCTGGATCAGGAACAGGGTCGGTAGGAACACTGAAGCTTTCTTT
CAWIRNRVGRNTEAFF
>.|12|TRBV15|TRBJ2-7|.
TGTGCCACCAGCAGACCGCACTACGAGCAGTACTTC
CATSRPHYEQYF
>.|11|TRBV30|TRBJ2-1|.
TGTGCCTGGAGTCGTAGAGATGAGCAGTTCTTC
CAWSRRDEQFF